This TCR beta chain was captured by sequencing in a study of blood T cell repertoires in COVID-19. Study overall: Italy, Spain and the United States were the sources of the convalescent and acute COVID-19 samples.

Methods used by the authors: The assay estimated nucleated cells by amplifying reference gene primers. This table comes from immunoSEQ multiplex PCR, and its TCRdb copy is limited to in-frame clones, with some not included. The V and J calls and clone size were taken over from that table, and D and trimming were inferred from the DNA. This sample has roughly 280,000 clones, with approximately 86% found just once. This clone was counted a single time. Germline V gives CDR1 MNHEY, CDR2 SVGEGT. Trimming took 6 bases from V and 0 from J, leaving 14 bases between them. CDR3 size: 15 residues. The J gene is TRBJ2-5, the V gene TRBV6-2 or TRBV6-3, with a weak D call TRBD2 (5 bases). The source material was peripheral blood. The receptor was derived from a man younger than 40 with active or convalescent COVID-19. The CDR3 loop reads CASSPIGLNQETQYF. The CDR3 DNA is TGTGCCAGCAGCCCCATAGGACTGAACCAAGAGACCCAGTACTTC.